The T cell receptor (beta chain) under discussion was sequenced for a study of radiation and T cells in renal cell carcinoma. Here immunoSEQ multiplex PCR was the method, and the copy in TCRdb shows in-frame clones only, minus some. The profile shows 95,000 or so clones, 70% to 90% of them singletons. This CDR3 spans 15 amino acids. Time point specified: baseline pretreatment blood. The treatment is: 15 Gy SBRT to primary tumor, nephrectomy 4 weeks later. The gene calls are TRBV21-1 and TRBJ1-5. TRBV21-1 is labeled a pseudogene. The specimen was blood, collected from a patient whose treatment included radiotherapy and nephrectomy. This TCR derives from a man between 45 and 60 years old with renal cell carcinoma. DNA for the CDR3: TGTGCCAGTTCCGGCTGTGGGTGTAGCAATCAGCCCCAGCATTTT. It translates to CASSGCGCSNQPQHF.